This entry describes one TCR beta chain. This clone appeared a single time. Its antigen remains unidentified. No much larger clonotype is one base removed from it; base qualities were not supplied. These data are taken from a study of cytotoxic CD8 clonotypes in ibrutinib-treated CLL (dated by TCRdb to the early 2020s). About the investigation overall: The cohort was composed of about 10 relapsed/refractory and about 15 treatment-naive patients; IGHV unmutated status was identified in roughly 18 patients. Partial responses were observed in roughly 24 patients and complete responses in 2; after a median follow-up of 68 months, remission was maintained in about 15 patients and progression was observed in roughly 12. Samples at response were collected after a median of about 12 months of treatment, with a range of about 6 to 36 months. On average, each sample had 255,043 productive templates and more than 75,000 productive rearrangements. Of the 70 to 90 people in the trial, about two dozen had longitudinal samples available. Cryopreserved peripheral blood mononuclear cells were obtained prior to treatment, at the time of response, and at either disease progression or sustained remission.

A MiSeq instrument was used for deep resolution sequencing, which targeted depths ranging from 1 in 1 million up to 1 in 200,000 T cells, with coverage averaging 10x for each clonotype. The immunoSEQ hsTCRB Kit was used to generate the TCR beta libraries. The study's processing was this. ImmunoSEQ Data Assistant and ImmunoSEQ Analyzer were used for data analysis, and V, D and J genes were assigned according to IMGT definitions. Clonality, with values ranging from 0 to 1, was calculated as one minus the normalized Shannon entropy of productive rearrangement frequencies. Only overrepresented clonotypes making up at least 0.05% of each patient's repertoire were included in the public clonotype analysis. Repertoires from roughly 13 age-matched healthy donors in immuneACCESS were used as clonality controls. In its TCRdb copy, this immuneACCESS table keeps in-frame sequences only and misses some clones. Where compared with another copy, unresolved V genes explain less than half of these, and the others have no known cause. V, J and clone size reflect that table, while D and trimming were determined from the DNA. In this sample the table shows some 29,000 clones, 62% of which occur a single time. The ten most abundant clones make up roughly 15% of the sample.

Summary of the overall study and its limitations: Public clonotypes were rare and either contracted or stayed stable during treatment, and the rise in clonality at ibrutinib response reflected the expansion of private clonotypes. Sampling times were not matched between sustained-remission and progressing patients, and lymph node repertoires were not studied. At baseline, clonality was higher than in age-matched healthy donors and showed a strong correlation with circulating CD8+ T-cell counts. Clonality rose at ibrutinib response, remained stable during sustained remission, and dropped back toward baseline at progression.

V is cut by 0 bases and J by 4 bases, and the space between the germline ends is 9 bases. The CDR3 contains 14 residues, cysteine and phenylalanine counted. Only the CDR3 part of the read is kept: 42 bases, read in frame from the first base. From the germline V gene, CDR1 is MNHEY and CDR2 is SVGAGI. For TCR beta library preparation, roughly 2 micrograms of genomic DNA was extracted from cryopreserved PBMCs. Longitudinal blood samples from CLL patients on ibrutinib monotherapy were analyzed using high-throughput TCR beta sequencing. The patients took part in an open-label, single-center phase 2 trial of ibrutinib monotherapy.

The sequencing here drew on PBMCs, taken before ibrutinib treatment. The V and J segments used are TRBV6-5 and TRBJ1-2; possibly the D gene is TRBD1, per 6 matching bases. This sequence was found in a human donor with chronic lymphocytic leukemia. The DNA sequence follows: TGTGCCAGCAGTTACTCGGGGACACGCTATGGCTACACCTTC. Translation gives CASSYSGTRYGYTF.